This T cell receptor beta chain was identified during a study of early T cells in non-severe SARS-CoV-2 infection. Between the trimmed V and J ends, which lost 6 bases and 3 bases, there was a span of 12 bases. Germline CDR1 SNHLY, CDR2 FYNNEI. The CDR3 has 14 residues. As to this clonotype: Its specificity is unknown.

Attachment of unique molecular identifiers to individual cDNA molecules was performed. In TCRdb, the 5' RACE reads were re-called with MiXCR into one record per CDR3 protein. The sample has tens of thousands of distinct CDR3 sequences, about 6% seen once; the top ten hold under 5.5%. General study points: Anti-spike CD8 specificities were favored by VDJdb matching, whose results missed private and CD4 specificities.

The gene calls are TRBV2 and TRBJ2-1; no firm D call. This clonotype originated in an adult who was a healthcare worker with PCR-confirmed SARS-CoV-2 infection or an uninfected control (not recorded which). What was sequenced was whole blood. The CDR3 sequence: CASRRQEHYNEQFF. CDR3 bases: TGTGCCAGCAGGAGACAAGAACACTACAATGAGCAGTTCTTC. Complete variable domain (other parts from reference TRBV2 and TRBJ2-1): EPEVTQTPSHQVTQMGQEVILRCVPISNHLYFYWYRQILGQKVEFLVSFYNNEISEKSEIFDDQFSVERPDGSNFTLKIRSTKLEDSAMYFCASRRQEHYNEQFFGPGTRLTVL.